The text below deals with one T cell receptor (beta chain). This specimen belongs to a study of T cell changes during pregnancy in multiple sclerosis. Sequencing used immunoSEQ multiplex PCR; TCRdb keeps in-frame clones, though not all of them. In the table there are approximately 60,000 clones, roughly 90% of which are singletons. Germline V gene data show CDR1 as LGHNA and CDR2 as YNFKEQ. CDR3 length equals 16 residues. Trimming cost V 2 bases and J 5 bases, with 17 bases left between them. Sequencing was performed on peripheral blood, taken in the second trimester of pregnancy. The chain is built from TRBV4-2 and TRBJ2-3, with D maybe TRBD2 (5 bases). The TCR comes from a female donor in good health, enrolled as a control in a pregnancy study. The chain's CDR3 is CASSQNGQVRGDTQYF. DNA of the CDR3: TGTGCCAGCAGCCAAAATGGCCAGGTCCGGGGAGATACGCAGTATTTT.